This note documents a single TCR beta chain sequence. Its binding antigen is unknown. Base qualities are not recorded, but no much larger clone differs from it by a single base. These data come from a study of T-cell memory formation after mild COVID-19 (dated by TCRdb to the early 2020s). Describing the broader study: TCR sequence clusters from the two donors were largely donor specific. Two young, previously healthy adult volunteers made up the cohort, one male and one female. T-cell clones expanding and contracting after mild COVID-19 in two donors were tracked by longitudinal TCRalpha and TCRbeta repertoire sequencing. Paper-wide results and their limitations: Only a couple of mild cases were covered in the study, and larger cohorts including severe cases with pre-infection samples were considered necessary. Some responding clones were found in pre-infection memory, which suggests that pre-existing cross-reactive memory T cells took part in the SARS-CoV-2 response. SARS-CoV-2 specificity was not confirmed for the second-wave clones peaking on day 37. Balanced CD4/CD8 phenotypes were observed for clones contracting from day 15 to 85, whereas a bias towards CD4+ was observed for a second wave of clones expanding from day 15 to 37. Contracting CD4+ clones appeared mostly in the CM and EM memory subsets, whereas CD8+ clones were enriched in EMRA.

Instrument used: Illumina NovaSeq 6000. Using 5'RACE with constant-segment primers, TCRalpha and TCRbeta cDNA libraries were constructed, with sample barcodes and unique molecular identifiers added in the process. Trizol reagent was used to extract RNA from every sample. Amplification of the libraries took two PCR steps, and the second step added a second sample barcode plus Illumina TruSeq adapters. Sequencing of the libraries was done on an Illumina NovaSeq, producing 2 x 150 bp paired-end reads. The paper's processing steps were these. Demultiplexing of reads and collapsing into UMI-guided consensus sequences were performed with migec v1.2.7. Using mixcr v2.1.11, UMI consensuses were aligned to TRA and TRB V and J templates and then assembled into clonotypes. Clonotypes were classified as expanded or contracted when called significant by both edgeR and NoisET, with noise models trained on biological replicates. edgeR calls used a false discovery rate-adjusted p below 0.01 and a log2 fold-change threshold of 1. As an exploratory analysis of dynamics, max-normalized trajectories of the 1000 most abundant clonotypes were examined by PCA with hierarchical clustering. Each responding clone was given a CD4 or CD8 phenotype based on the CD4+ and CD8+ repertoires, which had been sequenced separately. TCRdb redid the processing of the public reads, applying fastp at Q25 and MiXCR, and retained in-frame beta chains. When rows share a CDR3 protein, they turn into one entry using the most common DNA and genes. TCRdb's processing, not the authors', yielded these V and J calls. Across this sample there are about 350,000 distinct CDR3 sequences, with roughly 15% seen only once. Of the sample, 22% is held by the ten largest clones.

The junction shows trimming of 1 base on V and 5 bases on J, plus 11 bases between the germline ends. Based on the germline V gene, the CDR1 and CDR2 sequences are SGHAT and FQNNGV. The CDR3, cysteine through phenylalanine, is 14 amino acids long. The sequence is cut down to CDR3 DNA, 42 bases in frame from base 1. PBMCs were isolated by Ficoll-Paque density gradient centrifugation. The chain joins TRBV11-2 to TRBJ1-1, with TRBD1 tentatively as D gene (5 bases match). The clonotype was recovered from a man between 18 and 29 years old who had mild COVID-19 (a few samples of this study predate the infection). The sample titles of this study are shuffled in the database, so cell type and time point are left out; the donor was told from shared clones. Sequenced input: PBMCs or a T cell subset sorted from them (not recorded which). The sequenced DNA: TGTGCCAGCAGCTTAGTGACGGGGCGGACTGAAGCTTTCTTT. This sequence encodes CASSLVTGRTEAFF.